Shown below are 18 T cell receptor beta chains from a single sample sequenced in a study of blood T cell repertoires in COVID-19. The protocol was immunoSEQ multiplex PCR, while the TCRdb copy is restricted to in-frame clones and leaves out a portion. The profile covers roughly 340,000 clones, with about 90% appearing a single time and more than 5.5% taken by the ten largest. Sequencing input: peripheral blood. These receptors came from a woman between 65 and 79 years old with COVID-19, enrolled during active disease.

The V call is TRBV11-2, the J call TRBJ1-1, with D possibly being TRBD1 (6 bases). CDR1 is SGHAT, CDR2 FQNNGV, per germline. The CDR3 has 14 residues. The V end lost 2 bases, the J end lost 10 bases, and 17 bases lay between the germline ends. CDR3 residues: CASSLSSTGLRAFF. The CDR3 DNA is TGTGCCAGCAGCTTATCCTCAACAGGGTTAAGAGCTTTCTTT.

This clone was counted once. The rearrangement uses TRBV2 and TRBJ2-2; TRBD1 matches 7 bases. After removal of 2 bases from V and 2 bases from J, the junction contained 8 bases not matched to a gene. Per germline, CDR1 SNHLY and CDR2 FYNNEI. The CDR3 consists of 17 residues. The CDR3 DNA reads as TGTGCCAGCAGTGAAAGGTACAGGGGTTATAACACCGGGGAGCTGTTTTTT. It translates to CASSERYRGYNTGELFF. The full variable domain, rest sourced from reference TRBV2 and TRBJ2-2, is EPEVTQTPSHQVTQMGQEVILRCVPISNHLYFYWYRQILGQKVEFLVSFYNNEISEKSEIFDDQFSVERPDGSNFTLKIRSTKLEDSAMYFCASSERYRGYNTGELFFGEGSRLTVL.

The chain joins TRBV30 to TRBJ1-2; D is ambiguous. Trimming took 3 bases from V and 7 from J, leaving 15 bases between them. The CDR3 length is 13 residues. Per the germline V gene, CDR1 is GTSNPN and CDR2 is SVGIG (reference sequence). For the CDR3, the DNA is TGTGCCTGGAGGCGGATCCTCCCCGCTGGCTACACCTTC. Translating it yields CAWRRILPAGYTF.

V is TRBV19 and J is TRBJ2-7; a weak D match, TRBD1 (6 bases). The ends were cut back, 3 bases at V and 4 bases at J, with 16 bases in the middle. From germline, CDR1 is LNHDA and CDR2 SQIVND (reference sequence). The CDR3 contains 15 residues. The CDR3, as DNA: TGTGCCAGTAGTATCCTACAGGGTGCAGGGTACGAGCAGTACTTC. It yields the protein CASSILQGAGYEQYF.

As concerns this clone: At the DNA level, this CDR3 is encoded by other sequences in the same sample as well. CDR3 DNA: TGCGCCAGCAGCCTAGAACAGGGAAACTATGGCTACACCTTC. Encoded protein: CASSLEQGNYGYTF. The J gene is TRBJ1-2, the V gene TRBV5-1; D might be TRBD1 (6 bases). Trimming took 4 bases from V and 2 from J, leaving 12 bases between them. Germline assignment: CDR1 SGHRS and CDR2 YFSETQ. The CDR3 contains 14 residues.

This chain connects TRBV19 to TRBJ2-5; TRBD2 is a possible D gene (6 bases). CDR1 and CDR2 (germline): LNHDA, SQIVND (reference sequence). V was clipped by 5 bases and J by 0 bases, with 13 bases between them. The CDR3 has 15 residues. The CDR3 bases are TGTGCCAGTAGTCCGGCCGGGACTTACCAAGAGACCCAGTACTTC. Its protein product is CASSPAGTYQETQYF.

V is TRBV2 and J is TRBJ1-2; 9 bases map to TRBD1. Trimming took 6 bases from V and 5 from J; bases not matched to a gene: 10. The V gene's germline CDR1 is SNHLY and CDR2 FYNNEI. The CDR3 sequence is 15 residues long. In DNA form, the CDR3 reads TGTGCCAGCAGGGGGTCCGGGACAGGGAAATATGGCTACACCTTC. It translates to CASRGSGTGKYGYTF.

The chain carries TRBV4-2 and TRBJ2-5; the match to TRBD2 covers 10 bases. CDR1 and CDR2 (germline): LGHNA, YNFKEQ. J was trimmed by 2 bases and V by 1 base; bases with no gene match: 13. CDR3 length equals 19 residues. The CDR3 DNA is TGTGCCAGCAGCCAAGTGGGTTTAAGCGGGGGGGCAGGGCAAGAGACCCAGTACTTC. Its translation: CASSQVGLSGGAGQETQYF.

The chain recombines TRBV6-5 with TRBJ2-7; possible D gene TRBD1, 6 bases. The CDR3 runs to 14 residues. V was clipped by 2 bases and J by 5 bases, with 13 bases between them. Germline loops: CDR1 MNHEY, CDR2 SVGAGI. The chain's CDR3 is CASSYAGTSDEQYF. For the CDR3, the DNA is TGTGCCAGCAGTTACGCCGGGACATCGGACGAGCAGTACTTC.

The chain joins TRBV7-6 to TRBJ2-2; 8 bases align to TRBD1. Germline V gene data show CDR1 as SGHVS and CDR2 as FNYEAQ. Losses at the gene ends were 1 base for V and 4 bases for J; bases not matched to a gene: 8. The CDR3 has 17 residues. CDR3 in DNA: TGTGCCAGCAGCTTAGACCCAGGACAGGGCCCCACCGGGGAGCTGTTTTTT. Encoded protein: CASSLDPGQGPTGELFF. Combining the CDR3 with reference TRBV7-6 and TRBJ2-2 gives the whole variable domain GAGVSQSPRYKVTKRGQDVALRCDPISGHVSLYWYRQALGQGPEFLTYFNYEAQQDKSGLPNDRFSAERPEGSISTLTIQRTEQRDSAMYRCASSLDPGQGPTGELFFGEGSRLTVL.

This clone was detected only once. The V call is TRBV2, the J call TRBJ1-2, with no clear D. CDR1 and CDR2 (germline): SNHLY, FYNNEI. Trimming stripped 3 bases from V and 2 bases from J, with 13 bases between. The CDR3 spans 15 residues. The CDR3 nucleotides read TGTGCCAGCAGTGACGGGGATCCGAGAAACTATGGCTACACCTTC. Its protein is CASSDGDPRNYGYTF. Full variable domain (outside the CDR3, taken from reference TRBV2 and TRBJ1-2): EPEVTQTPSHQVTQMGQEVILRCVPISNHLYFYWYRQILGQKVEFLVSFYNNEISEKSEIFDDQFSVERPDGSNFTLKIRSTKLEDSAMYFCASSDGDPRNYGYTFGSGTRLTVV.

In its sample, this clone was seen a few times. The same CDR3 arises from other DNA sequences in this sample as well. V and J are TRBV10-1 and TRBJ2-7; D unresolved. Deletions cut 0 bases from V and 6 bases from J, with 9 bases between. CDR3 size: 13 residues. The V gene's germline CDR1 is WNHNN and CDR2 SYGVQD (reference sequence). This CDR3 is CASSESTRGEQYF. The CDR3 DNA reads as TGCGCCAGCAGTGAGTCGACTCGTGGCGAGCAGTACTTC.

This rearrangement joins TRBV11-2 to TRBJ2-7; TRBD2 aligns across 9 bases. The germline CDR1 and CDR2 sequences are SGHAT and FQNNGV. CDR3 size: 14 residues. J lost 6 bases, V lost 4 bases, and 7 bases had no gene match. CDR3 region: CASSSPRGGLEQYF. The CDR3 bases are TGTGCCAGCAGCTCACCGCGGGGGGGCCTCGAGCAGTACTTC.

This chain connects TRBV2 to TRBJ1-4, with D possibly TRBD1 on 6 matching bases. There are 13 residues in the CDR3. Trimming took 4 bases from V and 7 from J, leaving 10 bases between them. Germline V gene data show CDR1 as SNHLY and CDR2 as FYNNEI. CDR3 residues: CASSAGQREKLFF. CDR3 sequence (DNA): TGTGCCAGCAGTGCAGGACAGCGTGAAAAACTGTTTTTT.

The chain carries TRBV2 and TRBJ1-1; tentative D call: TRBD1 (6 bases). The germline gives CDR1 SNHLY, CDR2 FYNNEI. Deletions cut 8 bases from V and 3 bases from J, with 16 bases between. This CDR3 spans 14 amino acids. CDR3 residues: CASLPAGVDTEAFF. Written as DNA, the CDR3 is TGTGCCAGCCTCCCCGCAGGGGTGGACACTGAAGCTTTCTTT.

CDR3 residues: CASSLFGKAFF. Here the CDR3 DNA reads TGTGCCAGCAGTTTATTCGGGAAGGCTTTCTTT. The chain joins TRBV28 to TRBJ1-1; D is uncertain. V lost 1 base to trimming and J lost 11 bases, with 8 bases between them. Germline-derived CDR1 and CDR2 are MDHEN and SYDVKM. The length of the CDR3 is 11 residues.

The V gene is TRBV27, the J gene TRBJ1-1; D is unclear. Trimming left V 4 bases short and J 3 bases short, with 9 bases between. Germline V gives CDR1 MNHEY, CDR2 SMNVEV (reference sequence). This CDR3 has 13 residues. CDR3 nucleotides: TGTGCCAGCAGTTCCTGGAGGGACACTGAAGCTTTCTTT. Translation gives CASSSWRDTEAFF.

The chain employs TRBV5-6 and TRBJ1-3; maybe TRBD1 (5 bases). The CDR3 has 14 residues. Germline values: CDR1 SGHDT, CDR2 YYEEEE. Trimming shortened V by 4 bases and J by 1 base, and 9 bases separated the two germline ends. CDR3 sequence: CASSPGGSGNTIYF. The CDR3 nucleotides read TGTGCCAGCAGCCCCGGGGGTTCTGGAAACACCATATATTTT.